This T cell receptor (beta chain) came from a study of T cells after yellow fever vaccination. Study as a whole: Researchers used SMART-Seq v4 Ultra Low Input to prepare fractions that had low cell numbers. The study, taken as a whole, reports: Weaker overall was a secondary response that nonetheless peaked faster, on day 5 versus 15. The booster response re-showed most primary clones: more than 95% CD4, around 87% CD8.

In germline, CDR1 is SEHNR, CDR2 FQNEAQ (reference sequence). The V end was cut by 3 bases, the J end by 14 bases, with 14 bases between. The CDR3 is 13 amino acids. This clonotype was counted ten times or more. What it recognizes is unknown. TCRdb reprocessed the 5' RACE reads with MiXCR, giving one entry per CDR3 protein. The table has 170,000 or so distinct CDR3 sequences, 6.2% seen once. Sequencing was performed on CD4+ T cells sorted from PBMCs, taken on the day of the first yellow fever vaccination. The V gene is TRBV7-9, the J gene TRBJ1-6; D gene uncertain. This clonotype was sampled from a man aged 18 to 29 who received the YFV17D yellow fever vaccine. CDR3 nucleotides: TGTGCCAGCAGCTTTAAGACGGGTGAGGCCCTCCACTTT. Translation gives CASSFKTGEALHF.